This entry describes one T cell receptor beta chain. This specimen belongs to a study of cytomegalovirus exposure and HLA in healthy donors. On the study more broadly: Caucasian-associated ancestry cluster membership applied to about four fifths of approximately 420 genotyped donors.

V was pared by 6 bases and J by 5 bases, with 6 bases of the junction left unmatched. Germline loops: CDR1 MNHNS, CDR2 SASEGT. This CDR3 comprises 13 residues. This PCR relied on a set of 60 Vbeta primers and 13 Jbeta primers. TCRdb's copy holds only in-frame clones and misses some; the assay was immunoSEQ multiplex PCR. The table lists some 130,000 clones, roughly four fifths of them singletons. What was sequenced was PBMCs. The chain links TRBV6-1 to TRBJ1-2; 7 bases map to TRBD1. The sequence derives from a woman in her forties in good health and CMV-seronegative. The CDR3 DNA is TGTGCCAGCAGGTCGACAGGGTTTTATGGCTACACCTTC. Protein product: CASRSTGFYGYTF.